This entry concerns a single T cell receptor beta chain. In the original workflow: Estimation of nucleated cell counts relied on the amplification of reference gene primers. Sequenced by immunoSEQ multiplex PCR; TCRdb stores in-frame clones only, minus some. D and trimming were read from the DNA, whereas the V and J calls and clone size are those reported in that table. The table shows approximately 350,000 clones, with around 88% occurring only once. The data originate from a study of blood T cell repertoires in COVID-19. Overall study: Acute and convalescent COVID-19 samples came from the United States, Italy and Spain. The analysed material was cDNA or gDNA that came from T cells, B-cell-depleted T cells, or PBMCs.

The V and J ends lost 5 bases and 5 bases respectively, with 15 bases between them. The CDR3 is made up of 14 amino acids. CDR1 and CDR2 (germline): SEHNR, FQNEAQ (reference sequence). This clonotype was sampled from a man aged 30 to 39 with active or convalescent COVID-19. The chain has TRBV7-9 and TRBJ2-5; a weak D match, TRBD2 (6 bases). Sequenced sample: peripheral blood. The CDR3 here is CASSAASEWETQYF. CDR3 nucleotide sequence: TGTGCCAGCAGCGCTGCTAGCGAGTGGGAGACCCAGTACTTC.